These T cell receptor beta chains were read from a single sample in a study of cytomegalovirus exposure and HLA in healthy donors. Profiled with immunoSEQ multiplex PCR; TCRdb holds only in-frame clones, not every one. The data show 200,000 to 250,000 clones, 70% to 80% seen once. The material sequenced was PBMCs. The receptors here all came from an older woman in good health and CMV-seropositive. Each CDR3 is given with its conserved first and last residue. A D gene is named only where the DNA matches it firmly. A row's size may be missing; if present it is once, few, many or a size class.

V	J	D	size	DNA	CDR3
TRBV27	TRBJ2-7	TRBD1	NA	TGTGCCAGCAGTATTGGACAGGGGGCAATCTCCTACGAGCAGTACTTC	CASSIGQGAISYEQYF
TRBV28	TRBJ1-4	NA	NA	TGTGCCAGCAGCCTACGCTCTAATGAAAAACTGTTTTTT	CASSLRSNEKLFF
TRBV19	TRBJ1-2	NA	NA	TGTGCCAGTATAACGACCATGGGGGCAGGGCGAAGGAACGGCTACACCTTC	CASITTMGAGRRNGYTF
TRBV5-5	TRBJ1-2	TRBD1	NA	TGTGCCAGCATTAATCAGGGGGCGCCCTATGGCTACACCTTC	CASINQGAPYGYTF
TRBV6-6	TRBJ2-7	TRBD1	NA	TGTGCCAGTGGGGACAGATACTACGAGCAGTACTTC	CASGDRYYEQYF
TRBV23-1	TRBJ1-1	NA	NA	TGCGCCAGCAGTAGTTGTGGTCGGAGCACTGAAGCTTTCTTT	CASSSCGRSTEAFF
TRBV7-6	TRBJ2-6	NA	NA	TGTGCTGTCGGGGCTGGGGCCAACGTCCTGACTTTC	CAVGAGANVLTF
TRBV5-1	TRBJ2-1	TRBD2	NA	TGCGCCAGCAGCTCGACTAGCGGGGGGGGTGAGCAGTTCTTC	CASSSTSGGGEQFF
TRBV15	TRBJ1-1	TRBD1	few	TGTGCCACCAGCAAAGGACAGGGGAACACTGAAGCTTTCTTT	CATSKGQGNTEAFF
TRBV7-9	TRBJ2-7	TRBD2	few	TGTGCCAGCAGCTCTCCCGGACTAGCGGCGTACGAGCAGTACTTC	CASSSPGLAAYEQYF
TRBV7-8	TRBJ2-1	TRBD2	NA	TGTGCCAGCAGCCCCCCCCTGCGGGAGGGAGCTTACAATGAGCAGTTCTTC	CASSPPLREGAYNEQFF
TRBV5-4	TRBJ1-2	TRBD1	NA	TGTGCCAGCAGCTTGGAGCCGGGACAGGATGGCGGCTACACCTTC	CASSLEPGQDGGYTF
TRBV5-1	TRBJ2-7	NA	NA	TGCGCCAGCAGCTCCCGGGGGTATAGCTACGAGCAGTACTTC	CASSSRGYSYEQYF
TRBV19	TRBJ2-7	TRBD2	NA	TGTGCCAGTAGTATAGACGGGAGGAAGGGGCACGAGCAGTACTTC	CASSIDGRKGHEQYF
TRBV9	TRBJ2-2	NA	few	TGTGCCAGCAGCGTATCCGACATGTCGACCGGGGAGCTGTTTTTT	CASSVSDMSTGELFF
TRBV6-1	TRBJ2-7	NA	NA	TGTGCCAGCAGTGAACCGGAAGGGGGCTACGAGCAGTACTTC	CASSEPEGGYEQYF
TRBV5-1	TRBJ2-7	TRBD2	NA	TGCGCCAGCAGCTTGGCCCCCTCTAGCGGGGGGGCTACTTACGAGCAGTACTTC	CASSLAPSSGGATYEQYF
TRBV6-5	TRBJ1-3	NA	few	TGTGCCAGCAGATCGACCGGGACAAAAAGGAACACCATATATTTT	CASRSTGTKRNTIYF
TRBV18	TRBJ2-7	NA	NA	TGTGCCAGCTCACCAAATTTACAGCTCTACGAGCAGTACTTC	CASSPNLQLYEQYF
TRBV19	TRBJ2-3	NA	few	TGTGCCAGTAGTAACCCGGGTCAATCAGATACGCAGTATTTT	CASSNPGQSDTQYF
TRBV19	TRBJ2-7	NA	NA	TGTGCCAGTAGTAGAGGGGACACCTACGAGCAGTACTTC	CASSRGDTYEQYF
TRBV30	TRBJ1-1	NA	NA	TGTGCCTGGAGTGTCTTCTGGGGGCGGTATACTGAAGCTTTCTTT	CAWSVFWGRYTEAFF
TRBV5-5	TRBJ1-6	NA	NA	TGTGCCAGCACTATAGACAGCCAGAATTCACCCCTCCACTTT	CASTIDSQNSPLHF
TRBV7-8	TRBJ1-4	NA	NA	TGTGCCAGCAGCCGAGACAGAAGGGCCGGAGATGAAAAACTGTTTTTT	CASSRDRRAGDEKLFF
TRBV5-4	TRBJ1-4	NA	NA	TGTGCCAGCAGCTTGGGGAGAAATGAAAAACTGTTTTTT	CASSLGRNEKLFF
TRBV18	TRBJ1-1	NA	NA	TGTGCCAGCTCACCAGGTAATGGAGGGGAAGCTTTCTTT	CASSPGNGGEAFF
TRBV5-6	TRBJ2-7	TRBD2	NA	TGTGCCAGCAGCCCACTCGCGGGGGGGCGTTACGAGCAGTACTTC	CASSPLAGGRYEQYF
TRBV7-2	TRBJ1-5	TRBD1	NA	TGTGCCAGCAGCAGAGACAGGGCTAGTCAGCCCCAGCATTTT	CASSRDRASQPQHF
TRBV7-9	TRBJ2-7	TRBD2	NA	TGTGCCAGCAGCCAGGGAGGGTACGAGCAGTACTTC	CASSQGGYEQYF
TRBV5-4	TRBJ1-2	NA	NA	TGTGCCAGCAGCTTGGCCGGGGACCGGGGGGGCTACACCTTC	CASSLAGDRGGYTF